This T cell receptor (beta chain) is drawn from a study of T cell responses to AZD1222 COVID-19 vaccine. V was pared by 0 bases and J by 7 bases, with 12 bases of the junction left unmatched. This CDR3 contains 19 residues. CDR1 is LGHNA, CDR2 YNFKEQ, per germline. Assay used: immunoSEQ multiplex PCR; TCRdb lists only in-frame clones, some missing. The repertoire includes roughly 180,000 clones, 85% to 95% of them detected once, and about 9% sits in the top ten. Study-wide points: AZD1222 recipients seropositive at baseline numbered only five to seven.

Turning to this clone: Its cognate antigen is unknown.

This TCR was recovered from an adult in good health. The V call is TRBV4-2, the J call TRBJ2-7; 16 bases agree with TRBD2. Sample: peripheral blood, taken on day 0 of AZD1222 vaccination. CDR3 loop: CASSQDLSGTSGRAWEQYF. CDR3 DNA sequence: TGTGCCAGCAGCCAAGATCTTTCCGGGACTAGCGGGAGGGCCTGGGAGCAGTACTTC.